The clone carrying this T cell receptor (beta chain) was seen only once. The antigen remains unidentified. There are 17 residues in the CDR3. Germline V lookup: CDR1 SGHTA, CDR2 FQGNSA. The germline V and J ends were trimmed by 5 bases and 3 bases, with 22 bases remaining between them. Treatment described: approximately 10-day PBMC culture with coronavirus spike peptide pools or control peptides (ViraFEST assay). This record belongs to a study of vaccination and CD4 T cells after COVID-19. As for the study in general: Post-COVID samples had a sampling time that fell a median around 100 days after diagnosis (range 35 to 161). The interval from dose two to post-vaccine sampling had a median of roughly 70 days, and it ranged from 14 to 241. For control cultures, the treatment was a CEFX pool, an HIV-1 Nef pool, or no peptide.

Oncomine TCR Beta short-read sequencing was applied to DNA from cultured CD4+ T cells. Once CD4+ T cells had been cultured, genomic DNA was extracted from them. MiXCR, run by TCRdb on the PCR reads, gives a single entry per CDR3 protein. Found here are more than 15,000 distinct CDR3 sequences, about 59% of them singletons; the top ten hold around 20%. The sample here was CD4+ T cells from blood, cultured in vitro, taken before SARS-CoV-2 vaccination. The receptor was isolated from a human donor who had recovered from COVID-19. The chain couples TRBV7-2 to TRBJ2-5; D possibly corresponds to TRBD1 (5 bases). For the CDR3, the DNA is TGTGCCAGCAGCCAAATCTGGTACAGGACAAAAAAAGAGACCCAGTACTTC. Translated: CASSQIWYRTKKETQYF.